The rows below give T cell receptor beta chains drawn from one sample of a study of blood T cell repertoires in COVID-19. The repertoire was sequenced with immunoSEQ multiplex PCR; TCRdb's copy has only in-frame clones and lacks some. This table holds about 100,000 clones, about nine tenths found once. Specimen: peripheral blood. These receptors came from a man aged 55 to 70 with acute or convalescent COVID-19. Each CDR3 is given with its conserved first and last residue. D genes are given only for firm matches. Some rows mark clone size as missing; the rest say once, few, many or name a class of expanded clone.

v_gene: TRBV11-2
j_gene: TRBJ1-1
abundance: NA
d_gene: NA
CDR3nt: TGTGCCAGCAGCGCTGCGGCGGGGGGCACTGAAGCTTTCTTT
CDR3aa: CASSAAAGGTEAFF

v_gene: TRBV27
j_gene: TRBJ2-3
abundance: NA
d_gene: TRBD1
CDR3nt: TGTGCCAGCAGACCCGACAGGGAGACAGATACGCAGTATTTT
CDR3aa: CASRPDRETDTQYF

v_gene: TRBV2
j_gene: TRBJ2-2
abundance: NA
d_gene: TRBD2
CDR3nt: TGTGCCAGCAGTGAGACTAGCGGGAGTCTACGGACCGGGGAGCTGTTTTTT
CDR3aa: CASSETSGSLRTGELFF

v_gene: TRBV3-1/TRBV3-2
j_gene: TRBJ2-2
abundance: once
d_gene: TRBD2
CDR3nt: TGTGCCAGCAGCCACGGGACGGGAGGAGCGGAGCTGTTTTTT
CDR3aa: CASSHGTGGAELFF

v_gene: TRBV19
j_gene: TRBJ2-5
abundance: NA
d_gene: NA
CDR3nt: TGTGCCAGTAGTATCAGGGCGACAGGCCGAGGGAGAGAGACCCAGTACTTC
CDR3aa: CASSIRATGRGRETQYF

v_gene: TRBV6-5
j_gene: TRBJ2-5
abundance: NA
d_gene: NA
CDR3nt: TGTGCCAGCGTGACACTCCCCGGCTACCAAGAGACCCAGTACTTC
CDR3aa: CASVTLPGYQETQYF

v_gene: TRBV18
j_gene: TRBJ1-4
abundance: NA
d_gene: TRBD1
CDR3nt: TGTGCCAGCTCACCCAAGACAGGGGATGGTGAAAAACTGTTTTTT
CDR3aa: CASSPKTGDGEKLFF

v_gene: TRBV2
j_gene: TRBJ2-1
abundance: NA
d_gene: TRBD1
CDR3nt: TGTGCCAGCAGGGTTGGACAGGGGAGCGATCAGTTCTTC
CDR3aa: CASRVGQGSDQFF

v_gene: TRBV19
j_gene: TRBJ2-7
abundance: NA
d_gene: NA
CDR3nt: TGTGCCAGTAGTAAACTACCGGACTCCTACGAGCAGTACTTC
CDR3aa: CASSKLPDSYEQYF

v_gene: TRBV5-4
j_gene: TRBJ2-7
abundance: NA
d_gene: TRBD1
CDR3nt: TGTGCCAGCAGTTCCCGGGACAGCTACGAGCAGTACTTC
CDR3aa: CASSSRDSYEQYF

v_gene: TRBV11-3
j_gene: TRBJ2-5
abundance: NA
d_gene: NA
CDR3nt: TGTGCCAGCAGCCCCCCGGGTAGCGAAGGAAGCGACTTC
CDR3aa: CASSPPGSEGSDF